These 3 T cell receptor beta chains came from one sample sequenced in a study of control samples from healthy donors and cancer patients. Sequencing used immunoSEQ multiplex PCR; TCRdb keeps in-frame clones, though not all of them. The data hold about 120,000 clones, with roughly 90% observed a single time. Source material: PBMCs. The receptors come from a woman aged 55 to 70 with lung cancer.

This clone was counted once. The CDR3 DNA follows: TGTGCCAGCAGCTTAGAGAGAACGAACACCGGGGAGCTGTTTTTT. Translation: CASSLERTNTGELFF. V and J are TRBV5-6 and TRBJ2-2, with D unclear. The CDR3 runs to 15 residues. Germline V gives CDR1 SGHDT, CDR2 YYEEEE. V lost 2 bases and J lost 0, with 8 bases in between. Using reference TRBV5-6 and TRBJ2-2 for the parts outside the CDR3, the full variable domain is DAGVTQSPTHLIKTRGQQVTLRCSPKSGHDTVSWYQQALGQGPQFIFQYYEEEERQRGNFPDRFSGHQFPNYSSELNVNALLLGDSALYLCASSLERTNTGELFFGEGSRLTVL.

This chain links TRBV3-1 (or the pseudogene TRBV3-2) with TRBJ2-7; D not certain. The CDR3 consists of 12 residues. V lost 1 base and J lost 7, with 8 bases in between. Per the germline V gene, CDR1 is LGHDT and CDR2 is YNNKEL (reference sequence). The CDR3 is CASSQGVREQYF. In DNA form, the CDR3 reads TGTGCCAGCAGCCAAGGAGTTAGGGAGCAGTACTTC.

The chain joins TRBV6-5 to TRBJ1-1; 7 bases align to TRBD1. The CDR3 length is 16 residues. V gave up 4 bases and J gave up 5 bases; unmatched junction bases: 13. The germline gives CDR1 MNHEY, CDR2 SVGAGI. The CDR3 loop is CASSSTGVDVYTEAFF. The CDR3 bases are TGTGCCAGCAGTTCTACAGGGGTGGACGTGTATACTGAAGCTTTCTTT.